What follows are 13 T cell receptor beta chains derived from one specimen sequenced in a study of shared clonotypes between healthy human individuals. This table comes from immunoSEQ multiplex PCR, and its TCRdb copy is limited to in-frame clones, with some not included. The sample yields roughly 1,600,000 clones, approximately 98.5% seen once. The sequencing sample was made of naive CD4+ T cells sorted from blood. Noted subset: CD45RA+ positively selected. The origin of the receptors is a man aged 25-45 years in good health.

This chain connects TRBV5-1 to TRBJ2-7; 8 bases are shared with TRBD1. With 5 bases clipped from V and 5 bases from J, the junction kept 9 bases outside the gene matches. This CDR3 has 14 residues. CDR1 is SGHRS and CDR2 is YFSETQ in the germline V gene. DNA for the CDR3: TGCGCCAGCAGTTCGTCGACAGGGGTCAACGAGCAGTACTTC. Protein product: CASSSSTGVNEQYF.

V gene TRBV10-3 combines with J gene TRBJ2-7, with D possibly TRBD1 on 7 matching bases. V lost 5 bases, J lost 3 bases, and 17 bases lay in between. In germline, CDR1 is ENHRY, CDR2 SYGVKD. CDR3 length: 15 residues. CDR3 amino acids: CAISTQTGTGYEQYF. In DNA form, the CDR3 reads TGTGCCATCAGTACCCAGACAGGGACTGGCTACGAGCAGTACTTC.

The rearrangement links TRBV29-1 to TRBJ2-2, with 9 bases that match TRBD1. The germline gives CDR1 SQVTM, CDR2 ANQGSEA. The CDR3 is 15 amino acids. Germline trimming cut 1 base from V and 6 bases from J; bases unmatched to any gene: 6. CDR3 region: CSVEVWDRVSGELFF. The CDR3 nucleotides are TGCAGCGTTGAAGTCTGGGACAGGGTGTCCGGGGAGCTGTTTTTT.

The CDR3 region has the DNA TGTGCCAGCAGCGAAGACAGCAAAAACATTCAGTACTTC. Amino acids: CASSEDSKNIQYF. The chain couples TRBV7-9 to TRBJ2-4; the D gene is possibly TRBD1 (5 bases). Trimming left V 5 bases short and J 3 bases short, with 8 bases between. This CDR3 spans 13 amino acids. Per germline, CDR1 SEHNR and CDR2 FQNEAQ (reference sequence). Using reference TRBV7-9 and TRBJ2-4 for the parts outside the CDR3, the full variable domain is DTGVSQNPRHKITKRGQNVTFRCDPISEHNRLYWYRQTLGQGPEFLTYFQNEAQLEKSRLLSDRFSAERPKGSFSTLEIQRTEQGDSAMYLCASSEDSKNIQYFGAGTRLSVL.

J is TRBJ2-1 and V is TRBV14, with a tentative D call TRBD2 (6 bases). The germline CDR1 and CDR2 sequences are SGHDN and FVKESK. Trimming pared 0 bases from V and 7 bases from J, leaving 22 bases between. The length of the CDR3 is 18 residues. Here the CDR3 DNA reads TGTGCCAGCAGCCAAGATCTCGCAGGGTTTAGGACTAAAAATGAGCAGTTCTTC. Its translation: CASSQDLAGFRTKNEQFF.

The V and J genes are TRBV5-1 and TRBJ2-2; TRBD2 agrees at 12 bases. The CDR3 totals 16 residues. Trimming cost V 4 bases and J 4 bases; bases outside gene matches: 5. CDR1 and CDR2 from the germline V gene are SGHRS and YFSETQ. CDR3 sequence (DNA): TGCGCCAGCAGCAGGACTAGCGGGATGGGCACCGGGGAGCTGTTTTTT. Translating gives CASSRTSGMGTGELFF. The whole variable domain, remainder taken from reference TRBV5-1 and TRBJ2-2, is KAGVTQTPRYLIKTRGQQVTLSCSPISGHRSVSWYQQTPGQGLQFLFEYFSETQRNKGNFPGRFSGRQFSNSRSEMNVSTLELGDSALYLCASSRTSGMGTGELFFGEGSRLTVL.

This clone was detected only once. The chain has TRBV5-1 and TRBJ2-5; 11 positions agree with TRBD2. This CDR3 is built from 20 residues. Looked up from germline, CDR1 is SGHRS and CDR2 is YFSETQ. J was trimmed by 9 bases and V by 2 bases; bases with no gene match: 24. CDR3 coding DNA: TGCGCCAGCAGCTTTCGGCAGCCCGGGACTAGCGGCAGTGCCAGGGGGGCCCAGTACTTC. It codes for CASSFRQPGTSGSARGAQYF.

V usage is TRBV10-3 and J usage is TRBJ2-5, with TRBD1 as a possible D gene (6 bases). The ends were cut back, 5 bases at V and 4 bases at J, with 11 bases in the middle. CDR3 length: 13 amino acids. The germline V gene encodes CDR1 ENHRY and CDR2 SYGVKD. The CDR3 sequence is CAISRTDRETQYF. The CDR3 region has the DNA TGTGCCATCAGTAGGACAGACCGAGAGACCCAGTACTTC.

The sample holds one count of this clone. The chain has TRBV11-3 and TRBJ2-1, with D perhaps assigned TRBD1 or TRBD2 (6 bases each). Per the germline V gene, CDR1 is SGHNT and CDR2 is YENEEA. The CDR3 has 14 residues. Trimming cost V 1 base and J 6 bases, with 10 bases left between them. The CDR3 region has the DNA TGTGCCAGCAGCTTAGGTAGGGGGGTCAATGAGCAGTTCTTC. Protein product: CASSLGRGVNEQFF.

V usage is TRBV28 and J usage is TRBJ2-1; perhaps TRBD1 as D (7 bases). The CDR3 spans 13 residues. Per the germline V gene, CDR1 is MDHEN and CDR2 is SYDVKM. V shed 5 bases and J shed 9 bases, with 14 bases lying between them. CDR3 amino acids: CASSGYRGGEQFF. In nucleotides, the CDR3 is TGTGCCAGCAGTGGGTACAGGGGAGGTGAGCAGTTCTTC.

This chain uses TRBV28 with TRBJ2-7; D is perhaps TRBD1 (5 bases). Germline CDR1 is MDHEN and CDR2 is SYDVKM. The CDR3 extends over 11 amino acids. Between the trimmed V and J ends, which lost 8 bases and 4 bases, there was a span of 9 bases. In DNA form, the CDR3 reads TGTGCCAGCCGACAGAATTACGAGCAGTACTTC. Its protein product is CASRQNYEQYF.

The rearrangement uses TRBV29-1 and TRBJ2-7; no firm D call. This CDR3 region has 12 residues. The germline V gene encodes CDR1 SQVTM and CDR2 ANQGSEA. Between the trimmed V and J ends, which lost 7 bases and 6 bases, there was a span of 16 bases. Here the CDR3 DNA reads TGCAGCGACGAAGTCCCTCCTAGCGAGCAGTACTTC. As protein: CSDEVPPSEQYF.

This sequence joins TRBV5-1 and TRBJ2-5, with 8 bases that match TRBD1. Trimming cost V 4 bases and J 2 bases; bases outside gene matches: 4. The CDR3 covers 14 residues. Germline V gene sequence: CDR1 SGHRS, CDR2 YFSETQ. CDR3 nucleotides: TGCGCCAGCAGCAAGGACAGGGCTCAAGAGACCCAGTACTTC. Its protein is CASSKDRAQETQYF.